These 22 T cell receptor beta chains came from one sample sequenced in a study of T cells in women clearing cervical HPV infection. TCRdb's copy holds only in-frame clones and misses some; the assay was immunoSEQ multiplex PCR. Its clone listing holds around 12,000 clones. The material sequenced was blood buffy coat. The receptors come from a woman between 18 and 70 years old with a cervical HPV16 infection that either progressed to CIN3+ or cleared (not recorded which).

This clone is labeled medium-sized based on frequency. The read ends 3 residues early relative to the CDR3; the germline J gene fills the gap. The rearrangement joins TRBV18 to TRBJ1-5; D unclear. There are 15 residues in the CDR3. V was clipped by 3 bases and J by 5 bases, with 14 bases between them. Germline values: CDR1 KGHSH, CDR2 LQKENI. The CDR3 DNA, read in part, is TGTGCCAGCTCACCCTCACCGAGTTCGGATCAGCCC. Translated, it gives CASSPSPSSDQP. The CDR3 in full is CASSPSPSSDQPQHF.

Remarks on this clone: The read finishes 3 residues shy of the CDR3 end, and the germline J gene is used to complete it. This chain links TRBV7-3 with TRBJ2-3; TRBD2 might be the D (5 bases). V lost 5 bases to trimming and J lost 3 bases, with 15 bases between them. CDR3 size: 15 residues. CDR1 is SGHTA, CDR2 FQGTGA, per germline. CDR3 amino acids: CASSVEASLTDTQYF. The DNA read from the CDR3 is TGTGCCAGCAGCGTAGAGGCTAGCCTTACAGATACG. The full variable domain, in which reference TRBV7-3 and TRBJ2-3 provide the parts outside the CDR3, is GAGVSQTPSNKVTEKGKYVELRCDPISGHTALYWYRQSLGQGPEFLIYFQGTGAADDSGLPNDRFFAVRPEGSVSTLKIQRTERGDSAVYLCASSVEASLTDTQYFGPGTRLTVL.

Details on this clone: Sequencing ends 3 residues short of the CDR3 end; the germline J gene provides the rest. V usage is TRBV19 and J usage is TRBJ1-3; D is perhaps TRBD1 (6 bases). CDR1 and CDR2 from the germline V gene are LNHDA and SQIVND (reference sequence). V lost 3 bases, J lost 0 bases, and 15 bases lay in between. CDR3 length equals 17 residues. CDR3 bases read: TGTGCCAGTAGTATGGACAGCAGCCTCTTCTCTGGAAACACC. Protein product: CASSMDSSLFSGNT. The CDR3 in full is CASSMDSSLFSGNTIYF.

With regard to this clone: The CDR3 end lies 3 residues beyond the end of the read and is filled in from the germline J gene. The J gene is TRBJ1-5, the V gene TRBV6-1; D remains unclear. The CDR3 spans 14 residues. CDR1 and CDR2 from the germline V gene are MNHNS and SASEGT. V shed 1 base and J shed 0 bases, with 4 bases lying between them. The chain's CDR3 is CASSEGSSNQPQHF. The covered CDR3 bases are TGTGCCAGCAGTGAAGGCAGTAGCAATCAGCCC.

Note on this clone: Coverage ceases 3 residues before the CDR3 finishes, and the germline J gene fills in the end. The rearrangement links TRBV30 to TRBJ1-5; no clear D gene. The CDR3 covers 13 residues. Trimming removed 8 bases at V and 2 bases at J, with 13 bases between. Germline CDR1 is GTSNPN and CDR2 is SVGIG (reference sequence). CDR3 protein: CAASTLGNQPQHF. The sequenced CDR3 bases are TGTGCCGCCTCGACTTTGGGCAATCAGCCC.

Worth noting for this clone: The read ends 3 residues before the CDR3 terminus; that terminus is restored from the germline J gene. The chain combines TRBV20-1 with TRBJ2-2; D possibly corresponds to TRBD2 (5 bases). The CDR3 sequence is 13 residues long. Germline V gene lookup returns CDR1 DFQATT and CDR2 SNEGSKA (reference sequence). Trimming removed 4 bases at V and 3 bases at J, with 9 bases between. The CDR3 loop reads CSATRTHTGELFF. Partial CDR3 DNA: TGCAGTGCTACTCGGACTCACACCGGGGAG.

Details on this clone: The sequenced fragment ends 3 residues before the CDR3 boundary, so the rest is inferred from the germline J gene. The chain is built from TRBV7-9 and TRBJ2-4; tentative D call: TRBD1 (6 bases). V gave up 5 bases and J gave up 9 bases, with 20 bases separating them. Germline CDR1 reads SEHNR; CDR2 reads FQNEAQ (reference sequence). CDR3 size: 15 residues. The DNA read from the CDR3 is TGTGCCAGCAGCCCCCTGGGGGCAAGGGGTACCATT. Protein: CASSPLGARGTI. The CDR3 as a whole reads CASSPLGARGTIQYF.

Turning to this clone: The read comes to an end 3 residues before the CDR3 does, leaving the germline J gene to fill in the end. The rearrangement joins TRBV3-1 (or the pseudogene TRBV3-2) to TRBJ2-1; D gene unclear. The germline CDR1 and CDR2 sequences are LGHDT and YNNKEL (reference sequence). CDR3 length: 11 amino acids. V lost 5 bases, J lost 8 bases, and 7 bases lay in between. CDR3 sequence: CASSVKDEQFF. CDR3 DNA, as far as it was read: TGTGCCAGCAGCGTAAAGGATGAG.

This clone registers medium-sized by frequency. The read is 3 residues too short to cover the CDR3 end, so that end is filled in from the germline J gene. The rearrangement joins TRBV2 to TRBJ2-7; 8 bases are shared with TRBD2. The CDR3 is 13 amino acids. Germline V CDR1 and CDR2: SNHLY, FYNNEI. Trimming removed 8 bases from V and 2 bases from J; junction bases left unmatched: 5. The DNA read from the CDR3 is TGTGCCAGCCAAGGCGGGGGGACCTACGAG. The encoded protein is CASQGGGTYE. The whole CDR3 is CASQGGGTYEQYF.

CDR3 DNA, as far as it was read: TGTGCCAGCAGAAAGACAGCCAAAAATGAG. Protein: CASRKTAKNE. The entire CDR3 reads CASRKTAKNEQFF. This chain links TRBV2 with TRBJ2-1, with D tentatively TRBD1 (5 bases). The read is 3 residues too short to cover the CDR3 end, so that end is filled in from the germline J gene. Per germline, CDR1 SNHLY and CDR2 FYNNEI. This CDR3 has 13 amino acids. Trimming removed 6 bases at V and 7 bases at J, with 13 bases between.

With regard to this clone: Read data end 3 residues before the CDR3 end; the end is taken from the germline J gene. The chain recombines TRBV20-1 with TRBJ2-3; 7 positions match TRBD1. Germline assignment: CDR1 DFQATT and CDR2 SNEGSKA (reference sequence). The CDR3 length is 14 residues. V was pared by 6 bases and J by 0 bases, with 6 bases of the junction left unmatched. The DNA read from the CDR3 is TGCAGTGCGAACCGGGACAGAAGCACAGATACG. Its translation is CSANRDRSTDT. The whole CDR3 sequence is CSANRDRSTDTQYF.

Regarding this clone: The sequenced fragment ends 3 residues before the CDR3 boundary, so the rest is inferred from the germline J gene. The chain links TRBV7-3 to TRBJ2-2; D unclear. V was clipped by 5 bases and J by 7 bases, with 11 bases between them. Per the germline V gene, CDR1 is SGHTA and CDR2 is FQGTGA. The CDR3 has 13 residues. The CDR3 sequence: CASSRERNGELFF. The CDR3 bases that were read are TGTGCCAGCAGCCGAGAGCGCAACGGGGAG. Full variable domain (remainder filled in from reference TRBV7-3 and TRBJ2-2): GAGVSQTPSNKVTEKGKYVELRCDPISGHTALYWYRQSLGQGPEFLIYFQGTGAADDSGLPNDRFFAVRPEGSVSTLKIQRTERGDSAVYLCASSRERNGELFFGEGSRLTVL.

Incomplete CDR3 DNA: TGTGCCAGTAGTATAGATCCGACAGGCGAG. Translated, it gives CASSIDPTGE. The complete CDR3 reads CASSIDPTGEQYF. This chain links TRBV19 with TRBJ2-7; the D gene is possibly TRBD1 (6 bases). The CDR3 end falls 3 residues outside the read, so it is completed with the germline J gene. The germline V gene has CDR1 LNHDA and CDR2 SQIVND (reference sequence). The ends were cut back, 0 bases at V and 6 bases at J, with 9 bases in the middle. The CDR3 sequence is 13 residues long. Supplemented by reference TRBV19 and TRBJ2-7, the full variable domain reads DGGITQSPKYLFRKEGQNVTLSCEQNLNHDAMYWYRQDPGQGLRLIYYSQIVNDFQKGDIAEGYSVSREKKESFPLTVTSAQKNPTAFYLCASSIDPTGEQYFGPGTRLTVT.

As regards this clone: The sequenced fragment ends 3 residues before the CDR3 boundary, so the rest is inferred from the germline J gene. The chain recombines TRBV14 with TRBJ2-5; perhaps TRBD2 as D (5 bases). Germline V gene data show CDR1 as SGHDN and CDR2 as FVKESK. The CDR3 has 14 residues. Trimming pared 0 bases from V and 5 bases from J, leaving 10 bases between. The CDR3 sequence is CASSQDRRGETQYF. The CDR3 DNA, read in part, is TGTGCCAGCAGCCAAGACCGTCGCGGGGAGACC. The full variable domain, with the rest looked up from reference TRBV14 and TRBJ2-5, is EAGVTQFPSHSVIEKGQTVTLRCDPISGHDNLYWYRRVMGKEIKFLLHFVKESKQDESGMPNNRFLAERTGGTYSTLKVQPAELEDSGVYFCASSQDRRGETQYFGPGTRLLVL.

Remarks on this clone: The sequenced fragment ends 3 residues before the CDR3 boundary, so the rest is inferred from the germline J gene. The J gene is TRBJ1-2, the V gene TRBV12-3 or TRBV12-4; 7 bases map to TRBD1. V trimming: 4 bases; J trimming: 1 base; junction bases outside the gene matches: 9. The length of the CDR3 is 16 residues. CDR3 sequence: CASSSDDRALNYGYTF. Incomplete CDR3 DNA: TGTGCCAGCAGTTCCGATGACAGGGCCCTTAACTATGGC.

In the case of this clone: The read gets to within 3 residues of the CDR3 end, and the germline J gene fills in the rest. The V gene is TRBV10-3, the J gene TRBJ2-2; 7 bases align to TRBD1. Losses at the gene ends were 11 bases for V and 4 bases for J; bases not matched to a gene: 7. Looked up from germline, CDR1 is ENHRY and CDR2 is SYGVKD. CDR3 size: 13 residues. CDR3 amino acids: CASTGDVTGELFF. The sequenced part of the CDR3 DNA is TGTGCCTCTACAGGGGACGTCACCGGGGAG.

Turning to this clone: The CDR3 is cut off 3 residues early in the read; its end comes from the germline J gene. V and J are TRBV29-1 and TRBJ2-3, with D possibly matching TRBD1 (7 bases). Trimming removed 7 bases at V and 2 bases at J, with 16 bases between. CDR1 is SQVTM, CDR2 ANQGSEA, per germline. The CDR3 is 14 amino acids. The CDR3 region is CSGRYRGLTDTQYF. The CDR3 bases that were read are TGCAGCGGGCGATACAGGGGACTCACAGATACG.

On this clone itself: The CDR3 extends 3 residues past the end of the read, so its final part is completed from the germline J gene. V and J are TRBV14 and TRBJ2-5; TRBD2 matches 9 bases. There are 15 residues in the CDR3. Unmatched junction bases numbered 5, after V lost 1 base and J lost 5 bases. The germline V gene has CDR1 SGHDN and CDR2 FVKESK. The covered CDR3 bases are TGTGCCAGCAGCCAAGGGACTAGCGCTAGTGAGACC. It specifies CASSQGTSASET. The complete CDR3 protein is CASSQGTSASETQYF.

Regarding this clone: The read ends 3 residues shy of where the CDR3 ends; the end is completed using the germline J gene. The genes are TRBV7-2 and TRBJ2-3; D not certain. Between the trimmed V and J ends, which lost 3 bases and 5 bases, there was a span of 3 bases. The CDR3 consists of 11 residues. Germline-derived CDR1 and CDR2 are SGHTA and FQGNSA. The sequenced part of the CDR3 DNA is TGTGCCAGCAGCTTTAAAGATACG. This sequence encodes CASSFKDT. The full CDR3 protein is CASSFKDTQYF. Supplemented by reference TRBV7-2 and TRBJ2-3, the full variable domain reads GAGVSQSPSNKVTEKGKDVELRCDPISGHTALYWYRQSLGQGLEFLIYFQGNSAPDKSGLPSDRFSAERTGGSVSTLTIQRTQQEDSAVYLCASSFKDTQYFGPGTRLTVL.

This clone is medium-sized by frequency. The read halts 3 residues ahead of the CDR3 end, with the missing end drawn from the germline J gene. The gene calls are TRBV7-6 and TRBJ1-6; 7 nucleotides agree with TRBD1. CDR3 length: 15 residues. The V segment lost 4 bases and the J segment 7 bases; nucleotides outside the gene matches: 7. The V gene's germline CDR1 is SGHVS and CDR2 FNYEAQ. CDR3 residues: CASSYDGDSNSPLHF. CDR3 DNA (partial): TGTGCCAGCAGCTATGACGGGGACAGCAATTCACCC.

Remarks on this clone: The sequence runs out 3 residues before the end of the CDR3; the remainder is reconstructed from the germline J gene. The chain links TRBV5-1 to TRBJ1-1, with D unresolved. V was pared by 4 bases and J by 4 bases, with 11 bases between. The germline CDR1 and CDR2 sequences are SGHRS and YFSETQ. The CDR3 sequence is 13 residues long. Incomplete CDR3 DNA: TGCGCCAGCAGCCCGGTCGTTGCCACTGAA. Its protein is CASSPVVATE. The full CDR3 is CASSPVVATEAFF.

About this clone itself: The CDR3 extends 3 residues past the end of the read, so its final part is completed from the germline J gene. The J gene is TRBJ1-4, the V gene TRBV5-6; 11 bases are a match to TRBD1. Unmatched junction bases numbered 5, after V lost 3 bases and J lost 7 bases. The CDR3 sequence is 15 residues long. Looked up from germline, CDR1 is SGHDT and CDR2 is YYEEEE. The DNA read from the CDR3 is TGTGCCAGCAGCTCGGGACAGGGGGTGACTGAAAAA. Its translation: CASSSGQGVTEK. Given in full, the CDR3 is CASSSGQGVTEKLFF.